These 10 T cell receptor beta chains originate from one sample sequenced in a study of technical replicates of blood from several donors. The assay was immunoSEQ multiplex PCR, and TCRdb's table has in-frame clones only and misses some. The table has around 57,000 clones, more than 95% seen once. The sample comprised T cells isolated from PBMCs. These receptors were obtained from a human donor in good health.

V and J are TRBV5-1 and TRBJ1-1; a weak D match, TRBD1 (5 bases). The germline V gene encodes CDR1 SGHRS and CDR2 YFSETQ. CDR3 size: 14 residues. Trimming stripped 4 bases from V and 1 base from J, with 11 bases between. CDR3 in DNA: TGCGCCAGCAGCCCTGTAGGGGAGAACACTGAAGCTTTCTTT. As protein: CASSPVGENTEAFF.

The chain is built from TRBV27 and TRBJ1-6, with TRBD1 matching over 7 bases. CDR1 is MNHEY, CDR2 SMNVEV, per germline (reference sequence). This CDR3 comprises 16 residues. Germline trimming cut 4 bases from V and 5 bases from J; bases unmatched to any gene: 8. CDR3 in amino acids: CASSYSPGGNNSPLHF. The CDR3 DNA sequence: TGTGCCAGCAGTTACTCCCCAGGGGGGAATAATTCACCCCTCCACTTT.

The chain recombines TRBV19 with TRBJ1-2; maybe TRBD1 (6 bases). CDR1 and CDR2 from the germline V gene are LNHDA and SQIVND (reference sequence). The CDR3 is 17 amino acids. Deletions cut 1 base from V and 5 bases from J, with 20 bases between. CDR3 sequence reads: CASSIVRGGLGPYGYTF. CDR3 nucleotide sequence: TGTGCCAGTAGTATAGTAAGGGGGGGCCTTGGGCCATATGGCTACACCTTC.

The chain is built from TRBV2 and TRBJ1-2; unclear D gene. V shed 7 bases and J shed 4 bases, with 7 bases lying between them. The germline CDR1 and CDR2 sequences are SNHLY and FYNNEI. This CDR3 has 11 residues. The CDR3 region is CASTSSYGYTF. DNA of the CDR3: TGTGCCAGCACCAGTTCCTATGGCTACACCTTC.

This chain links TRBV6-1 with TRBJ2-3, with 9 bases matching TRBD1. Germline V lookup: CDR1 MNHNS, CDR2 SASEGT. V trimming: 11 bases; J trimming: 3 bases; junction bases outside the gene matches: 3. The CDR3 runs 12 residues. The CDR3 sequence: CAHRGLTDTQYF. CDR3 in DNA: TGTGCCCACAGGGGGCTGACAGATACGCAGTATTTT.

The chain couples TRBV6-1 to TRBJ2-1, with 9 nucleotides matching TRBD2. Per germline, CDR1 MNHNS and CDR2 SASEGT. V was clipped by 8 bases and J by 4 bases; unmatched bases: 3. This CDR3 is built from 13 residues. The CDR3 DNA sequence: TGTGCCAGCTGGGCGGGAGGGTACAATGAGCAGTTCTTC. This translates into CASWAGGYNEQFF.

The chain links TRBV30 to TRBJ2-1; 8 bases agree with TRBD1. Germline values: CDR1 GTSNPN, CDR2 SVGIG (reference sequence). The CDR3 totals 15 residues. After removal of 4 bases from V and 8 bases from J, the junction contained 13 bases not matched to a gene. CDR3 coding DNA: TGTGCCTGGATACGAGCACAGGGGGTTTTCTATGAGCAGTTCTTC. It encodes CAWIRAQGVFYEQFF.

This clone is a singleton in its sample. This chain links TRBV5-5 with TRBJ1-2, with TRBD1 matching over 7 bases. CDR1 and CDR2 (germline): SGHKS, YYEKEE (reference sequence). V trimming: 1 base; J trimming: 14 bases; junction bases outside the gene matches: 11. CDR3 length equals 13 residues. In DNA form, the CDR3 reads TGTGCCAGCAGCTTGACGCCCGACAGGGTGGGTACCTTC. This sequence encodes CASSLTPDRVGTF.

The V and J genes are TRBV6-1 and TRBJ1-2, with a tentative D call TRBD1 (6 bases). Trimming removed 7 bases from V and 8 bases from J, with 23 bases in between. This CDR3 has 15 residues. CDR1 is MNHNS, CDR2 SASEGT, per germline. CDR3 loop: CASTQGGAPLWGYTF. CDR3 DNA sequence: TGTGCCAGCACTCAAGGGGGGGCGCCCCTTTGGGGCTACACCTTC.

The V call is TRBV5-6, the J call TRBJ2-5; TRBD1 agrees at 9 bases. This CDR3 is 14 amino acids long. V lost 5 bases and J lost 5; bases outside the gene matches: 7. Germline V gene sequence: CDR1 SGHDT, CDR2 YYEEEE. The CDR3 nucleotides read TGTGCCAGCAGTGGGGGACAGGGAGCGGAGACCCAGTACTTC. Its translation is CASSGGQGAETQYF.